This record covers a single TCR beta chain. Authors' methods: Reference gene primer amplification in the assay estimated nucleated cell counts. Sequenced by immunoSEQ multiplex PCR; TCRdb stores in-frame clones only, minus some. For V, J and clone size, that table is used; D and trimming come from the DNA. The sample records some 310,000 clones, roughly 91% being singletons. Trimming pared 0 bases from V and 4 bases from J, leaving 13 bases between. Germline V gene data show CDR1 as SGHRS and CDR2 as YFSETQ. The CDR3 length is 15 residues. The data stem from a study of blood T cell repertoires in COVID-19. Across the study: The United States, Italy and Spain were the sources of the acute and convalescent COVID-19 samples. In each case, the material was cDNA or gDNA derived from T cells, B-cell-depleted T cells, or PBMCs.

Sequencing was performed on peripheral blood. The chain links TRBV5-1 to TRBJ2-5, with D perhaps TRBD1 (5 bases). The receptor was derived from a man in his fifties or sixties with active or convalescent COVID-19. DNA for the CDR3: TGCGCCAGCAGCTTGGGGCCAGGGTTAGGAGAGACCCAGTACTTC. Amino acid sequence: CASSLGPGLGETQYF.